The rows below give T cell receptor beta chains drawn from one sample of a study of blood T cell repertoires in COVID-19. Libraries were prepared by immunoSEQ multiplex PCR; TCRdb keeps only in-frame clonotypes and omits some of them. The sample contains tens of thousands of clones, about 74% of which appear only once. Specimen: peripheral blood. The receptors were gathered from a man aged 70-80 years with COVID-19, enrolled during active disease. CDR3s include the opening cysteine and the closing phenylalanine or tryptophan. The D gene is left open where the match is weak. Only some rows state a clone size, as once, few, many or a class for expanded clones.

. . TRBJ1-1 TRBV5-4 TGTGCCAGCAGCCTACGGGGGAGCACTGAAGCTTTCTTT CASSLRGSTEAFF
. TRBD1 TRBJ1-2 TRBV6-6 TGTGCCAGCAGAGTACAGGGGGCGCATGGCTACACCTTC CASRVQGAHGYTF
. TRBD2 TRBJ2-1 TRBV4-2 TGTGCCAGCAGCCAAGATCAGGTGCGGGGGGGCCACAATGAGCAGTTCTTC CASSQDQVRGGHNEQFF
. . TRBJ1-1 TRBV30 TGTGCCTGGACAGGCATGAACACTGAAGCTTTCTTT CAWTGMNTEAFF
. TRBD1 TRBJ2-1 TRBV3-1/TRBV3-2 TGTGCCAGCAGCCAAGGTCCTTGGGGACAGGAAGGGTCTGAGCAGTTCTTC CASSQGPWGQEGSEQFF
. TRBD1 TRBJ2-2 TRBV5-1 TGCGCCAGCAGCTTGGAGTTCAGGGGGCGACAGGGGACCGGGGAGCTGTTTTTT CASSLEFRGRQGTGELFF
. . TRBJ1-3 TRBV14 TGTGCCAGCAGCCAAGTGCTCAGCTCTGGAAACACCATATATTTT CASSQVLSSGNTIYF
. TRBD2 TRBJ2-2 TRBV4-2 TGTGCCAGCAGCCTCGAGTCACTAGCGACCGGGGAGCTGTTTTTT CASSLESLATGELFF
. TRBD1 TRBJ2-2 TRBV7-3 TGTGCCAGCAGCCTGGACAGGCCCACCGGGGAGCTGTTTTTT CASSLDRPTGELFF
few . TRBJ1-2 TRBV28 TGTGCCAGCAGTCTAGAAGACAGGAACTATGGCTACACCTTC CASSLEDRNYGYTF
. . TRBJ1-2 TRBV30 TGTGCCTGGAGTCCGCAGACGGGTGGCTACACCTTC CAWSPQTGGYTF
. . TRBJ1-5 TRBV11-3 TGTGCCAGCACCCCAGGACAGAAGCATTTT CASTPGQKHF
. . TRBJ1-5 TRBV5-8 TGTGCCAGCAGCTTCAGGGGTCGGAATCAGCCCCAGCATTTT CASSFRGRNQPQHF
. . TRBJ2-7 TRBV5-6 TGTGCCAGCAGCAAGGTCTGGACAGTTTCCTACGAGCAGTACTTC CASSKVWTVSYEQYF
few . TRBJ1-6 TRBV11-3 TGTGCCAGCAGCTTAGAGCAGGCCGGTTCACCCCTCCACTTT CASSLEQAGSPLHF
. . TRBJ1-3 TRBV7-2 TGTGCCAGCAGCTCCCAAGGAAACACCATATATTTT CASSSQGNTIYF
. . TRBJ1-3 TRBV9 TGTGCCAGCAGCGCCCCGGGGGGGCTCTTCTCTGGAAACACCATATATTTT CASSAPGGLFSGNTIYF
. . TRBJ1-5 TRBV7-7 TGTGCTAGCAGCTTGAGTGCCCTTGAGCCCCAGCATTTT CASSLSALEPQHF
. TRBD1 TRBJ1-2 TRBV3-1/TRBV3-2 TGTGCCAGCAGCCAGTGCAGGGGGCACAAGTATGGCTACACCTTC CASSQCRGHKYGYTF
. TRBD2 TRBJ2-5 TRBV7-3 TGTGCCAGCAGCAAGGGACTAGCGGGGGGCCAAGAGACCCAGTACTTC CASSKGLAGGQETQYF
. . TRBJ1-2 TRBV11-2 TGTGCCAGCAGCTTAAGGGGTAGCCATGTGAGCGGCTACACCTTC CASSLRGSHVSGYTF
. TRBD2 TRBJ2-2 TRBV29-1 TGCAGCGTAGCCCTAACTACTAGCGGGAGGGTGTTAGTCGGGGAGCTGTTTTTT CSVALTTSGRVLVGELFF
. . TRBJ2-7 TRBV7-8 TGTGCCAGCAGGCCTGGGACAACCTACGAGCAGTACTTC CASRPGTTYEQYF
. TRBD1 TRBJ1-6 TRBV6-5 TGTGCCAACGGGGACAGGGGAAATTCACCCCTCCACTTT CANGDRGNSPLHF
. TRBD1 TRBJ2-1 TRBV11-2 TGTGCCAGCAGCGTATCCAACAGGGGAAGCTCCTACAATGAGCAGTTCTTC CASSVSNRGSSYNEQFF
. TRBD2 TRBJ2-1 TRBV19 TGTGCCAGTAGTACCGGGGGGGTCTCCTACAATGAGCAGTTCTTC CASSTGGVSYNEQFF
. TRBD2 TRBJ2-4 TRBV12-5 TGTGCTAGTGCCGGGACTAGCGGGATCAAAAACATTCAGTACTTC CASAGTSGIKNIQYF
once TRBD1 TRBJ2-3 TRBV5-1 TGCGCCAGCAGCTTACAGGGGGCTTATACAGATACGCAGTATTTT CASSLQGAYTDTQYF